This TCR beta chain was sequenced for a study of early stage breast cancer tumors. The protocol was immunoSEQ multiplex PCR, while the TCRdb copy is restricted to in-frame clones and leaves out a portion. The table includes 25,000 to 35,000 clones, approximately 75% detected once. This CDR3 region has 14 residues. Germline V gene lookup returns CDR1 SGHTA and CDR2 FQGNSA. Between the trimmed V and J ends, which lost 8 bases and 4 bases, there was a span of 18 bases. The chain joins TRBV7-2 to TRBJ2-7; D may be TRBD2 (7 bases). The sample comprised blood. The clonotype comes from a person aged 45-60 years with breast cancer. The CDR3 loop reads CASSKGGSLYEQYF. As DNA, the CDR3 is TGTGCCAGCTCCAAGGGGGGGAGCTTGTACGAGCAGTACTTC.